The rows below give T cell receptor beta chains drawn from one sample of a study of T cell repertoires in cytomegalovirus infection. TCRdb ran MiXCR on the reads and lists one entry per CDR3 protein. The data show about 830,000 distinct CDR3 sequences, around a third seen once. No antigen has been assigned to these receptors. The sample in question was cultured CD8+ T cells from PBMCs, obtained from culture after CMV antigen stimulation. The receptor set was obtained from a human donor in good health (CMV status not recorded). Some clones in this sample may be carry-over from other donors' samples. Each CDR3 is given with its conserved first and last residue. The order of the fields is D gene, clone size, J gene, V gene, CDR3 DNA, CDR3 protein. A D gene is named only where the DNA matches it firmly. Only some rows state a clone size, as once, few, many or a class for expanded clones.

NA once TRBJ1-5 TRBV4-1 TGCGCCAGCAGCCAAGATTTGGGGAATCAGTCCCAGCATTTT CASSQDLGNQSQHF
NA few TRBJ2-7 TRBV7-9 TGTGCCAGCACCTCCCGGAGCTCCTACGAGCAGTACTTC CASTSRSSYEQYF
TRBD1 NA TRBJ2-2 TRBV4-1 TGCGCCAGCAGCCACCGGACAGGGATCGGTCCCACCGGGGAGCTGTTTTTT CASSHRTGIGPTGELFF
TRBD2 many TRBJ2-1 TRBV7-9 TGTGCCAGCAGTTTATCCGCGGGGGGGTACAATGAGCAGTTCTTC CASSLSAGGYNEQFF
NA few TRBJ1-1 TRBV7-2 TGTGCCAGCAGTACAAGCCTAGGGGTTACTGAAGCTTTCTTT CASSTSLGVTEAFF
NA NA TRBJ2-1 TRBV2 TGTGCCAGCAGTGAAGGGTATCTCAGTCTGGGATGGGATGAGCAGTTCTTC CASSEGYLSLGWDEQFF
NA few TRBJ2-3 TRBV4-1 TGCGCCAGCAGCCAACTACCCAGAGCGGCCAGCACAGATACGCAGTATTTT CASSQLPRAASTDTQYF
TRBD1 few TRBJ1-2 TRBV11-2 TGTGCCAGCAGCTCCGGGGACAGGGGGCGCGTAGGCTATGGCTACACCTTC CASSSGDRGRVGYGYTF
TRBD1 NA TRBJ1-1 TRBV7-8 TGTGCCAGCAGCTCCTACAGGGGGCTCGGGACTGAAGCTTTCTTT CASSSYRGLGTEAFF
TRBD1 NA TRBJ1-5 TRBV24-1 TGTGCCACCAGTGATTCGATCCGGGACAGCGCCCCGGGGCTGGGCAATCAGCCCCAGCATTTT CATSDSIRDSAPGLGNQPQHF
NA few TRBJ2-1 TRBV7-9 TGTGCCAGCAGCTTCTCATTGGTCTCCTACAATGAGCAGTTCTTC CASSFSLVSYNEQFF
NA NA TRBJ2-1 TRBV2 TGTGCCAGCAGGGGGAGTCAGGACATCTCCTACAATGAGCAGTTCTTC CASRGSQDISYNEQFF
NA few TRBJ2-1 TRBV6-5 TGTGCCAGCAGACCTAACTACGGCAATGAGCAGTTCTTC CASRPNYGNEQFF
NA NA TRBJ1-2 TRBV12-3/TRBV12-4 TGTGCCAGCAGTTTGGGAAGTATTCACTATGGCTACACCTTC CASSLGSIHYGYTF
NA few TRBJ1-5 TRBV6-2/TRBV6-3 TGTGCCAGCAGTTACTCTGGAGGACCCCGGCAGCCCCAGCATTTT CASSYSGGPRQPQHF
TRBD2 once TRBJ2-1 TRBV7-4 TGTGCCAGCAGCGCAAGAGCGGGGTCCCCAGAAGCCTGCAATGAGCAGTTCTTC CASSARAGSPEACNEQFF